The 26 T cell receptor beta chains below all came from one sample that was sequenced in a study of OX40 agonist ivuxolimab in advanced cancers. Library preparation was by the immunoSEQ multiplex PCR assay. TCRdb's version of the immuneACCESS table is confined to in-frame rearrangements and falls short of the full clone set. An unresolved V gene accounts for under half of the shortfall where checked; the remainder is of unknown origin. A total of about 6,700 clones appear in this sample, about 94% of them only once. The ten biggest clones cover more than 9.5% of the sample. The sequences come from CD4+ or CD8+ T cells sorted from blood, collected in a trial of the OX40 agonist ivuxolimab. Source of these receptors: an adult with an advanced solid tumor such as melanoma, head and neck, liver or kidney cancer.

The count of this clone is one. The V call is TRBV2, the J call TRBJ2-7; D call uncertain. V was shortened by 9 bases and J by 3 bases, with 9 bases between the two germline ends. Germline-derived CDR1 and CDR2 are SNHLY and FYNNEI. The CDR3 has 11 amino acids. The CDR3 is CASGKVYEQYF. The CDR3 bases are TGTGCCAGTGGGAAAGTCTACGAGCAGTACTTC.

This sequence joins TRBV11-1 and TRBJ2-1, with D unclear. The CDR3 loop spans 15 amino acids. Between the trimmed V and J ends, which lost 5 bases and 1 base, there was a span of 12 bases. Germline V CDR1 and CDR2: SGHAT, FQDESV (reference sequence). The CDR3 sequence is CASSPRRISYNEQFF. CDR3 bases: TGTGCCAGCAGCCCCCGACGGATATCCTACAATGAGCAGTTCTTC.

The sample holds one count of this clone. The rearrangement uses TRBV15 and TRBJ2-3; D is possibly TRBD1 (6 bases). The CDR3 totals 12 residues. Trimming stripped 5 bases from V and 7 bases from J, with 10 bases between. Germline V gene data show CDR1 as LNHNV and CDR2 as YYDKDF (reference sequence). The chain's CDR3 is CATSEGTNTQYF. The CDR3 DNA reads as TGTGCCACCAGCGAAGGGACAAATACGCAGTATTTT.

V gene TRBV28 combines with J gene TRBJ1-1, with D hard to call. V was trimmed by 3 bases and J by 3 bases, leaving 2 bases between them. CDR1 is MDHEN and CDR2 is SYDVKM in the germline V gene. The CDR3 is made up of 11 amino acids. The CDR3 loop reads CASSLDTEAFF. The CDR3 coding sequence is TGTGCCAGCAGTTTGGACACTGAAGCTTTCTTT.

The rearrangement links TRBV7-6 to TRBJ1-4, with 7 bases lining up with TRBD1. Trimming took 7 bases from V and 4 from J; bases not matched to a gene: 9. This CDR3 contains 15 residues. Per germline, CDR1 SGHVS and CDR2 FNYEAQ. Here the CDR3 DNA reads TGTGCCAGCAAAACTTCCAACAGGGGTAATGAAAAACTGTTTTTT. It encodes CASKTSNRGNEKLFF.

The chain is built from TRBV11-2 and TRBJ1-5; TRBD1 is a possible D gene (5 bases). V was pared by 1 base and J by 6 bases, with 10 bases between. The CDR3 has 14 residues. The germline V gene encodes CDR1 SGHAT and CDR2 FQNNGV. The CDR3 sequence: CASSLGGKGQPQHF. The CDR3, as DNA: TGTGCCAGCAGCTTAGGGGGGAAGGGTCAGCCCCAGCATTTT.

V is TRBV7-9 and J is TRBJ2-1; D gene ambiguous. CDR1 and CDR2 from the germline V gene are SEHNR and FQNEAQ (reference sequence). Trimming pared 4 bases from V and 5 bases from J, leaving 27 bases between. The CDR3 sequence is 19 residues long. This CDR3 reads CASSSSSDVVALLDNEQFF. CDR3 nucleotides: TGTGCCAGCAGCTCCTCTTCCGACGTTGTGGCACTCCTTGACAATGAGCAGTTCTTC.

The sample holds one count of this clone. V is TRBV2 and J is TRBJ2-7; D is ambiguous. The CDR3 length is 15 residues. V shed 7 bases and J shed 0 bases, with 16 bases lying between them. From germline, CDR1 is SNHLY and CDR2 FYNNEI. CDR3: CASKRTAVTSYEQYF. As DNA, the CDR3 is TGTGCCAGCAAAAGAACTGCAGTTACCTCCTACGAGCAGTACTTC. Together with reference TRBV2 and TRBJ2-7, the CDR3 gives the full variable domain: EPEVTQTPSHQVTQMGQEVILRCVPISNHLYFYWYRQILGQKVEFLVSFYNNEISEKSEIFDDQFSVERPDGSNFTLKIRSTKLEDSAMYFCASKRTAVTSYEQYFGPGTRLTVT.

This clone appeared once. The chain couples TRBV5-1 to TRBJ2-2, with 12 nucleotides matching TRBD1. The CDR3 consists of 19 residues. Germline CDR1 SGHRS, CDR2 YFSETQ. The trim removed 1 base at V and 6 bases at J, leaving 13 bases unmatched. The CDR3 DNA sequence: TGCGCCAGCAGCTTGTGGTCCGGGACAGGGGGCGAAAGGTCCGGGGAGCTGTTTTTT. It is translated as CASSLWSGTGGERSGELFF.

This sequence joins TRBV6-1 and TRBJ1-3, with 8 positions matching TRBD1. With V trimmed by 11 bases and J by 0 bases, 3 bases remained unmatched. CDR1 and CDR2 from the germline V gene are MNHNS and SASEGT. This CDR3 comprises 13 residues. The CDR3 reads CAVQGVSGNTIYF. In nucleotides, the CDR3 is TGTGCCGTACAGGGGGTCTCTGGAAACACCATATATTTT.

The chain recombines TRBV2 with TRBJ2-7; 7 nucleotides match TRBD1. Germline loops: CDR1 SNHLY, CDR2 FYNNEI. V gave up 3 bases and J gave up 5 bases; unmatched junction bases: 13. The CDR3 is 16 amino acids. The CDR3 sequence is CASSDIFTGVGNEQYF. In DNA, the CDR3 is TGTGCCAGCAGTGACATATTTACAGGGGTGGGTAACGAGCAGTACTTC.

This chain connects TRBV5-1 to TRBJ2-1, with D maybe TRBD1 (5 bases). In germline, CDR1 is SGHRS, CDR2 YFSETQ. CDR3 length: 15 residues. V was trimmed by 3 bases and J by 0 bases, leaving 10 bases between them. This CDR3 is CASSSDTSSYNEQFF. For the CDR3, the DNA is TGCGCCAGCAGCTCGGACACGAGCTCCTACAATGAGCAGTTCTTC.

The V and J genes are TRBV11-2 and TRBJ1-2, with TRBD1 as a possible D gene (6 bases). The CDR3 consists of 16 residues. Germline V lookup: CDR1 SGHAT, CDR2 FQNNGV. The V end lost 1 base, the J end lost 7 bases, and 19 bases lay between the germline ends. The chain's CDR3 is CASSLVGSGGASGYTF. For the CDR3, the DNA is TGTGCCAGCAGCTTAGTAGGTTCTGGGGGCGCATCTGGCTACACCTTC.

The chain couples TRBV30 to TRBJ2-7; 7 nucleotides match TRBD2. After removal of 4 bases from V and 5 bases from J, the junction contained 8 bases not matched to a gene. Germline CDR1 reads GTSNPN; CDR2 reads SVGIG (reference sequence). This CDR3 region has 13 residues. CDR3 amino acids: CAWTIAGSNEQYF. The CDR3 DNA reads as TGTGCCTGGACCATAGCGGGTTCTAACGAGCAGTACTTC.

This clone came up a few times. The CDR3 sequence is CASSERDRNQPQHF. The CDR3 nucleotides are TGTGCCAGTAGCGAAAGGGATCGCAATCAGCCCCAGCATTTT. The chain joins TRBV19 to TRBJ1-5, with unresolved D. The germline gives CDR1 LNHDA, CDR2 SQIVND (reference sequence). This CDR3 contains 14 residues. Trimming left V 6 bases short and J 2 bases short, with 11 bases between.

V and J are TRBV2 and TRBJ1-1, with a weak D call TRBD1 (6 bases). Germline V gene lookup returns CDR1 SNHLY and CDR2 FYNNEI. V was trimmed by 4 bases and J by 1 base, leaving 16 bases between them. The CDR3 sequence is 16 residues long. CDR3 sequence reads: CASSAILGQRNTEAFF. The CDR3 coding sequence is TGTGCCAGCAGTGCCATCCTGGGACAAAGGAACACTGAAGCTTTCTTT.

The chain is built from TRBV7-2 and TRBJ2-2; TRBD2 matches 12 bases. The V gene's germline CDR1 is SGHTA and CDR2 FQGNSA. This CDR3 has 18 residues. Unmatched junction bases numbered 11, after V lost 5 bases and J lost 4 bases. The CDR3 DNA follows: TGTGCCAGCAGCCTGGCAGGAACTAGCGGGAGGCCCACCGGGGAGCTGTTTTTT. Residues: CASSLAGTSGRPTGELFF.

The chain combines TRBV18 with TRBJ2-7; 13 nucleotides align to TRBD2. With 3 bases clipped from V and 4 bases from J, the junction kept 6 bases outside the gene matches. The CDR3 is 16 residues long. In germline, CDR1 is KGHSH, CDR2 LQKENI. The CDR3 bases are TGTGCCAGCTCACCGGCGACTAGCGGGAGGCCTTACGAGCAGTACTTC. Translation: CASSPATSGRPYEQYF.

The V gene is TRBV28, the J gene TRBJ1-5; D not resolved. V lost 2 bases and J 1 base, leaving 6 bases between the germline ends. The CDR3 consists of 14 residues. Germline V CDR1 and CDR2: MDHEN, SYDVKM. The CDR3 loop reads CASSLKLSNQPQHF. The CDR3 nucleotides read TGTGCCAGCAGTTTAAAGCTGAGCAATCAGCCCCAGCATTTT.

V is TRBV27 and J is TRBJ1-1; TRBD1 matches 7 bases. With 4 bases clipped from V and 4 bases from J, the junction kept 3 bases outside the gene matches. Germline-derived CDR1 and CDR2 are MNHEY and SMNVEV (reference sequence). The CDR3 is 13 amino acids. CDR3 amino acids: CASSSGGGTEAFF. The DNA of the CDR3 is TGTGCCAGCAGTTCAGGGGGGGGCACTGAAGCTTTCTTT.

This chain joins TRBV9 and TRBJ2-6; no definite D call. This CDR3 has 16 residues. Germline V lookup: CDR1 SGDLS, CDR2 YYNGEE. V shed 0 bases and J shed 0 bases, with 7 bases lying between them. CDR3 in DNA: TGTGCCAGCAGCGTAGCCCCAAGCTCTGGGGCCAACGTCCTGACTTTC. Its translation: CASSVAPSSGANVLTF.

The gene calls are TRBV6-1 and TRBJ2-2, with D perhaps TRBD2 (6 bases). Trimming took 6 bases from V and 3 from J, leaving 11 bases between them. This CDR3 is built from 14 residues. The germline gives CDR1 MNHNS, CDR2 SASEGT. CDR3 residues: CASSRDFYTGELFF. In nucleotides, the CDR3 is TGTGCCAGCAGCCGGGACTTTTACACCGGGGAGCTGTTTTTT.

This sequence joins TRBV4-1 and TRBJ1-1, with unresolved D. The V gene lost 0 bases and the J gene lost 4 bases, with 9 bases spanning the gap. The germline V gene encodes CDR1 MGHRA and CDR2 YSYEKL. The CDR3 sequence is 14 residues long. CDR3 in amino acids: CASSQDRDPTEAFF. The CDR3 bases are TGCGCCAGCAGCCAAGATCGGGATCCCACTGAAGCTTTCTTT.

The chain carries TRBV30 and TRBJ1-4; no clear D. In germline, CDR1 is GTSNPN, CDR2 SVGIG (reference sequence). The germline V and J ends were trimmed by 4 bases and 1 base, with 7 bases remaining between them. CDR3 length equals 13 residues. The chain's CDR3 is CAWTAGTNEKLFF. CDR3 bases: TGTGCCTGGACGGCGGGAACTAATGAAAAACTGTTTTTT.

CDR3 nucleotides: TGTGCCAGCAGCTTAGGGGCAGGGGGCGGTGGAAACACCATATATTTT. Its translation: CASSLGAGGGGNTIYF. V is TRBV7-8 and J is TRBJ1-3; 8 bases agree with TRBD1. The CDR3 consists of 16 residues. The V segment lost 1 base and the J segment 3 bases; nucleotides outside the gene matches: 5. Germline V gene data show CDR1 as SGHVS and CDR2 as FQNEAQ.

The chain uses TRBV6-6 and TRBJ2-2; D not certain. Trimming shortened V by 2 bases and J by 6 bases, and 7 bases separated the two germline ends. This CDR3 has 13 amino acids. Germline V gives CDR1 MNHNY, CDR2 SVGAGI (reference sequence). CDR3 DNA: TGTGCCAGCAGTTACACTCGACCCGGGGAGCTGTTTTTT. It yields the protein CASSYTRPGELFF.